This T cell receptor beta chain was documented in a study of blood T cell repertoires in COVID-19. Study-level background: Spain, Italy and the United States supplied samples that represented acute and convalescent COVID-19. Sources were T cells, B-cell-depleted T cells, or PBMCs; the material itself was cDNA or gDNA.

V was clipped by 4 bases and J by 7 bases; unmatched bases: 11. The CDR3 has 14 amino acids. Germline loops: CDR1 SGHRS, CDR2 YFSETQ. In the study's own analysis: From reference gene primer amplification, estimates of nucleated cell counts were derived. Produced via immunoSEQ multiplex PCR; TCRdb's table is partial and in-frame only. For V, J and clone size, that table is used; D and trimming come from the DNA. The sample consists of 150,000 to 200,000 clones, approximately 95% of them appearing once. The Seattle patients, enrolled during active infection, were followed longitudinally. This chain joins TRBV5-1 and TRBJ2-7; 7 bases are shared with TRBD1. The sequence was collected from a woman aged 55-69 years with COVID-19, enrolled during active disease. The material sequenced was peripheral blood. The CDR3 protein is CASSMSQGVLEQYF. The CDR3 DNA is TGCGCCAGCAGCATGAGCCAGGGGGTTCTTGAGCAGTACTTC.